This TCR beta chain was sequenced in a study of graft-versus-host responses after intestinal transplantation. Broader study findings: Investigators detected GvH clones in recipient marrow, with some emerging earlier in ileum or blood.

The germline V gene encodes CDR1 LNHNV and CDR2 YYDKDF (reference sequence). The CDR3 is 13 amino acids. V lost 8 bases, J lost 2 bases, and 4 bases stayed unmatched. Profiled with immunoSEQ multiplex PCR; TCRdb holds only in-frame clones, not every one. The repertoire holds 13,000 to 15,000 clones, about 74% seen once, with roughly 7% in the top ten. About this clone itself: Its antigen is as yet unknown.

Graft material was processed, releasing intraepithelial and lamina propria lymphocytes. This receptor was obtained from a human patient who received an intestinal transplant, so some T cells may come from the graft donor. The J gene is TRBJ2-7, the V gene TRBV15; TRBD1 matches 9 bases. The sequenced sample was ileum tissue, obtained 16 days after intestinal transplant. The CDR3 DNA is TGTGCCACCGGGGACAGGGTAGCCTACGAGCAGTACTTC. Amino acid sequence: CATGDRVAYEQYF. Complete variable domain (other parts from reference TRBV15 and TRBJ2-7): DAMVIQNPRYQVTQFGKPVTLSCSQTLNHNVMYWYQQKSSQAPKLLFHYYDKDFNNEADTPDNFQSRRPNTSFCFLDIRSPGLGDTAMYLCATGDRVAYEQYFGPGTRLTVT.